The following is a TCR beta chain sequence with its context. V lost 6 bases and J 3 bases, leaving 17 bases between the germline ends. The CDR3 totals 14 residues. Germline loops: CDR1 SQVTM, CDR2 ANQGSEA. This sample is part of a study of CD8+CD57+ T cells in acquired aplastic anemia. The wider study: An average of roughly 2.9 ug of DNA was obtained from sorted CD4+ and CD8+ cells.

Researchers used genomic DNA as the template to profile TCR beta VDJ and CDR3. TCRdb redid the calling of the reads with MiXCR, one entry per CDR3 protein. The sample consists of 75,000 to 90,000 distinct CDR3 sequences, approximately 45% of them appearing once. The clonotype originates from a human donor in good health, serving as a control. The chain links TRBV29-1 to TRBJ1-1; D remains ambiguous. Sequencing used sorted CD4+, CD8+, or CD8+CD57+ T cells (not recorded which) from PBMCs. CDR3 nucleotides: TGCAGCGTCGTCTTCCTTTGGTGGGACACTGAAGCTTTCTTT. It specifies CSVVFLWWDTEAFF. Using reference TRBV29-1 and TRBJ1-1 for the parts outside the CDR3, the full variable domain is SAVISQKPSRDICQRGTSLTIQCQVDSQVTMMFWYRQQPGQSLTLIATANQGSEATYESGFVIDKFPISRPNLTFSTLTVSNMSPEDSSIYLCSVVFLWWDTEAFFGQGTRLTVV.